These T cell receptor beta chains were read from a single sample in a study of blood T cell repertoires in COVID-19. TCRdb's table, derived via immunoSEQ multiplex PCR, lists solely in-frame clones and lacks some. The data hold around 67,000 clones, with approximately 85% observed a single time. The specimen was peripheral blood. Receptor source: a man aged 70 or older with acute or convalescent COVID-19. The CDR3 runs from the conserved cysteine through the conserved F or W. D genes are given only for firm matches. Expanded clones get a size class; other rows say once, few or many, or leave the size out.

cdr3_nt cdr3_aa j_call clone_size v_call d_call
TGTGCCAGCAGTTTTATGCGGGCCAAACCCCTGGGCGAGCAGTACTTC CASSFMRAKPLGEQYF TRBJ2-7 - TRBV27 -
TGTGCCAGCAGCGCCGGACTAGCGGGGGCGGCGAACACCGGGGAGCTGTTTTTT CASSAGLAGAANTGELFF TRBJ2-2 - TRBV5-5 TRBD2
TGCAGCGTTGAGTTCGGGGGGACTAAGACCCAGTACTTC CSVEFGGTKTQYF TRBJ2-5 - TRBV29-1 TRBD2
TGTGCCAGCAGTCCTTCCACCGGGGAGCTGTTTTTT CASSPSTGELFF TRBJ2-2 once TRBV12-3/TRBV12-4 -
TGTGCCAGCAGCTGGTCCGGGACTAGCGGAGTTAAGATCCATGAGCAGTTCTTC CASSWSGTSGVKIHEQFF TRBJ2-1 few TRBV5-4 TRBD2
TGTGCCAGCGCCCCAGGGGGCAGGAACGAGCAGTACTTC CASAPGGRNEQYF TRBJ2-7 - TRBV5-4 TRBD1
TGTGCCAGCAGTTACGGACTATTCGGTGAGCAGTTCTTC CASSYGLFGEQFF TRBJ2-1 - TRBV6-2/TRBV6-3 -
TGCAGCGTTGTAAGGGGCCAGGGGCTAGCCTACGAGCAGTACTTC CSVVRGQGLAYEQYF TRBJ2-7 - TRBV29-1 -
TGTGCCAGCAGCATACTAGCGGGAGGTGACGAGCAGTACTTC CASSILAGGDEQYF TRBJ2-7 - TRBV11-1 TRBD2
TGTGCCAGCAGGCGACCCGGGACAGGGGGCTGGGAGACCCAGTACTTC CASRRPGTGGWETQYF TRBJ2-5 - TRBV21-1 -
TGCAGTGCTAGTGCCCCGGGACTAGCGGGATATCGGCAGTTCTTC CSASAPGLAGYRQFF TRBJ2-1 - TRBV20-1 TRBD2
TGTGCCAGCTCACCAATCCCCAGCGGGAGGGCCGTCGGGGAGCTGTTTTTT CASSPIPSGRAVGELFF TRBJ2-2 - TRBV18 TRBD2
TGTGCCAGCAGCCTACGGGACAGGGCATTTATTGGGGACTTC CASSLRDRAFIGDF TRBJ2-5 - TRBV11-2 TRBD1
TGCGCCAGCAGCCAAGATTTGGCAGCAACTAATGAAAAACTGTTTTTT CASSQDLAATNEKLFF TRBJ1-4 - TRBV4-1 -
TGTGCCACCAGTGCGTGGGCTTCGTACGGTGAGCAGTTCTTC CATSAWASYGEQFF TRBJ2-1 - TRBV24-1 -
TGCGCCAGCAGCTTGGAGGGACAGGGGAAGGGGAATGAGCAGTTCTTC CASSLEGQGKGNEQFF TRBJ2-1 - TRBV5-1 TRBD1
TGCGCCAGCAGCTTGGCAGGATTCACTGAAGCTTTCTTT CASSLAGFTEAFF TRBJ1-1 - TRBV5-1 -
TGTGCCAGCAGCCCCCACGGACTCTGCGGGAGAAAGAACAATGAGCAGTTCTTC CASSPHGLCGRKNNEQFF TRBJ2-1 once TRBV21-1 -
TGTGCCAGTAGTACCGGGACAGGGGATCTAGCGAACACCGGGGAGCTGTTTTTT CASSTGTGDLANTGELFF TRBJ2-2 - TRBV19 TRBD1
TGCGCCAGCAGCTTGCAGACTCTCGGGGGAGAGACCCAGTACTTC CASSLQTLGGETQYF TRBJ2-5 - TRBV5-1 -
TGTGCCAGCAGTGAAAACGAGGGAGGGGTCTTCCCCCTCCACTTT CASSENEGGVFPLHF TRBJ1-6 - TRBV6-1 -
TGTGCCAGTAGTATTCCAGGGGGTAGCAATCAGCCCCAGCATTTT CASSIPGGSNQPQHF TRBJ1-5 - TRBV19 TRBD1
TGTGCCAGTAGTATAGATTCGGGGGGTAATCAGCCCCAGCATTTT CASSIDSGGNQPQHF TRBJ1-5 - TRBV19 -
TGTGCCAGCAGCTTGGGGACAGCACCTAATGAAAAACTGTTTTTT CASSLGTAPNEKLFF TRBJ1-4 - TRBV5-5 -
TGTGCCAGCAGCACCGGACAGGGTAGGGCTAGCGGGAGGTACAATGAGCAGTTCTTC CASSTGQGRASGRYNEQFF TRBJ2-1 - TRBV5-4 TRBD2
TGCAGCGCCGGGACACAGAACACTGAAGCTTTCTTT CSAGTQNTEAFF TRBJ1-1 - TRBV29-1 -
TGTGCCAGCAGTGCTTACATATACGAGCAGTACTTC CASSAYIYEQYF TRBJ2-7 few TRBV2 -